This passage covers 3 T cell receptor beta chains from one sample sequenced in a study of T cells in Graves' hyperthyroidism and ophthalmopathy. RNA transcripts gave rise to amplified TCR beta CDR3 regions. A first-round RT-PCR of the TCR CDR3 used the HTBI primer set. TCRdb independently ran MiXCR on the multiplex PCR reads; one entry per CDR3 protein. The sample has roughly 510,000 distinct CDR3 sequences; over 35% are singletons. The sequenced sample was peripheral blood or thyroid tissue (not recorded which). These receptors came from an adult woman with Graves' disease, either hyperthyroidism or ophthalmopathy (not recorded which).

There are a few counts of this clonotype. V gene TRBV2 combines with J gene TRBJ1-6, with 7 bases fitting TRBD1. V gave up 4 bases and J gave up 7 bases; unmatched junction bases: 10. Germline-derived CDR1 and CDR2 are SNHLY and FYNNEI. This CDR3 is 16 amino acids long. CDR3 in amino acids: CASSVEQGSRNSPLHF. The CDR3 DNA follows: TGTGCCAGCAGTGTGGAACAGGGGTCAAGAAATTCACCCCTCCACTTT. The full variable domain, completed using reference TRBV2 and TRBJ1-6, is EPEVTQTPSHQVTQMGQEVILRCVPISNHLYFYWYRQILGQKVEFLVSFYNNEISEKSEIFDDQFSVERPDGSNFTLKIRSTKLEDSAMYFCASSVEQGSRNSPLHFGNGTRLTVT.

The chain recombines TRBV29-1 with TRBJ2-7, with D perhaps TRBD1 (7 bases). V was cut by 5 bases and J by 7 bases, with 15 bases left in between. The germline CDR1 and CDR2 sequences are SQVTM and ANQGSEA. The CDR3 spans 12 residues. The CDR3 region has the DNA TGCAGCGTTATGACAGGGAGGTTGGAGCAGTACTTC. It yields the protein CSVMTGRLEQYF.

The V gene is TRBV25-1, the J gene TRBJ1-1; 8 nucleotides agree with TRBD1. V trimming: 3 bases; J trimming: 2 bases; junction bases outside the gene matches: 2. Germline CDR1 MGHDK, CDR2 SYGVNS. The CDR3 extends over 14 amino acids. The chain's CDR3 is CASSDGQGNTEAFF. CDR3 coding DNA: TGTGCCAGCAGTGACGGACAGGGAAACACTGAAGCTTTCTTT. Variable domain in full (rest from reference TRBV25-1 and TRBJ1-1): EADIYQTPRYLVIGTGKKITLECSQTMGHDKMYWYQQDPGMELHLIHYSYGVNSTEKGDLSSESTVSRIRTEHFPLTLESARPSHTSQYLCASSDGQGNTEAFFGQGTRLTVV.